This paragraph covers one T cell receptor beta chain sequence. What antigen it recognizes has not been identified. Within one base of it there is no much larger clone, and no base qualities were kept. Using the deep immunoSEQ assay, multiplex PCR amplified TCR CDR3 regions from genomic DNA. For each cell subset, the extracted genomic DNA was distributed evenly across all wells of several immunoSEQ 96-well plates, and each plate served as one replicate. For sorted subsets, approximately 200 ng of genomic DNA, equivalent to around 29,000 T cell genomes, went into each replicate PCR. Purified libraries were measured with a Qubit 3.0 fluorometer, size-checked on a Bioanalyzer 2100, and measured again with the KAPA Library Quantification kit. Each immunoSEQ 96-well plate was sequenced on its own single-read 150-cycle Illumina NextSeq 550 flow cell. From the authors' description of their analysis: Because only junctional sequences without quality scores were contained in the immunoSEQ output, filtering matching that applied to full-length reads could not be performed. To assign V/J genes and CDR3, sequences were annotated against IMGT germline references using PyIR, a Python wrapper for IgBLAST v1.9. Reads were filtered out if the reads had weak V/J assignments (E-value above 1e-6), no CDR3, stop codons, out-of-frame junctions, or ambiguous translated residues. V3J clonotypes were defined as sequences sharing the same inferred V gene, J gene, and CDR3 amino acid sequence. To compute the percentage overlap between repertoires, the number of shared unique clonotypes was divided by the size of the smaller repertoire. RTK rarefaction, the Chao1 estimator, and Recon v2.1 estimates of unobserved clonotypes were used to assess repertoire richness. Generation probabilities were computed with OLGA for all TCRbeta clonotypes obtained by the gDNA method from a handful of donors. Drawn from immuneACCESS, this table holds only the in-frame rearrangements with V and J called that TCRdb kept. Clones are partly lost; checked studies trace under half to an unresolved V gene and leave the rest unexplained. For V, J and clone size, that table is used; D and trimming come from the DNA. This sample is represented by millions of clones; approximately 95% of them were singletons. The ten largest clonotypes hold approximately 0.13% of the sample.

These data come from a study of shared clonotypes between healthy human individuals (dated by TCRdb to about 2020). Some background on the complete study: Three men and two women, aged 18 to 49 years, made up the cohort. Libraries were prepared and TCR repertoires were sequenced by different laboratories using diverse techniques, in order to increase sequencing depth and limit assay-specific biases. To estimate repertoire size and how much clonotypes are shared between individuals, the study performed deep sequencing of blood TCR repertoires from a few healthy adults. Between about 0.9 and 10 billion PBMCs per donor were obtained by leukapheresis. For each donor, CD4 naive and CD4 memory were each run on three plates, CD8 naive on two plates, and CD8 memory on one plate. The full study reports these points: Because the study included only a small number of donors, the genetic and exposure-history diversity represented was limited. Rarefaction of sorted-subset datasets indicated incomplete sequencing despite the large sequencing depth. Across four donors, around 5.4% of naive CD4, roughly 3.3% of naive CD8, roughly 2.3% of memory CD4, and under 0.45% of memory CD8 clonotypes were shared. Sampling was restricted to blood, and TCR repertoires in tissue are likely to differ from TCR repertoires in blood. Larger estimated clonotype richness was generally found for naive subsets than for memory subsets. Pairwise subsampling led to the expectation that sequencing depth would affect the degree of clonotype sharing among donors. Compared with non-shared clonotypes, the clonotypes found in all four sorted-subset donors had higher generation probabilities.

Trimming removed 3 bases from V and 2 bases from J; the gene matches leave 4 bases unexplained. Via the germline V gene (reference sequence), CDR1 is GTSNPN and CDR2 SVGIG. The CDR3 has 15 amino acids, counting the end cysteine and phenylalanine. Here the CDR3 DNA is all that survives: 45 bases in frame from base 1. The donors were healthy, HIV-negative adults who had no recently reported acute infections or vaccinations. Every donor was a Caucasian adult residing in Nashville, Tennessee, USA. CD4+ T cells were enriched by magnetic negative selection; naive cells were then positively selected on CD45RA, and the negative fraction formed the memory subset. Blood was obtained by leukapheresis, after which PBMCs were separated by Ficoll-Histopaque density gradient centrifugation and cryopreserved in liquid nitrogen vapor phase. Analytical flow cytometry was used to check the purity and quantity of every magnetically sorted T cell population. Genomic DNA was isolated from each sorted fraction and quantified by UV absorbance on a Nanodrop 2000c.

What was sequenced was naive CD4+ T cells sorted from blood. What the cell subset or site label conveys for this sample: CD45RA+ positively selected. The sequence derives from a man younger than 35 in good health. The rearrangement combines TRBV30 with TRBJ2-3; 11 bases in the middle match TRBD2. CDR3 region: CAWRRLAGFTDTQYF. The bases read TGTGCCTGGAGGAGACTAGCGGGATTCACAGATACGCAGTATTTT.